The rows below give T cell receptor beta chains drawn from one sample of a study of T cell repertoires in cytomegalovirus infection. MiXCR, run by TCRdb on the reads, gives a single entry per CDR3 protein. The data show about 490,000 distinct CDR3 sequences, about 30% seen once. Input material: PBMCs. The source is a human donor in good health (CMV status not recorded). Some clones in this sample may be carry-over from other donors' samples. The CDR3 runs from the conserved cysteine through the conserved F or W. The order of the fields is D gene, V gene, J gene, clone size, CDR3 protein, CDR3 DNA. A D gene is named only where the DNA matches it firmly. The size entry is marked missing in some rows and otherwise reads once, few, many or a size class.

D gene: TRBD2
V gene: TRBV29-1
J gene: TRBJ2-5
clone size: few
CDR3 protein: CSVTLAGDPEKGVF
CDR3 DNA: TGCAGCGTTACACTAGCGGGAGACCCAGAAAAAGGAGTCTTC

D gene: TRBD2
V gene: TRBV2
J gene: TRBJ2-7
clone size: many
CDR3 protein: CASRTSGSYEQYF
CDR3 DNA: TGTGCCAGCAGGACTAGCGGGAGTTACGAGCAGTACTTC

D gene: TRBD1
V gene: TRBV28
J gene: TRBJ1-4
clone size: NA
CDR3 protein: CASSLEGQSFNEKLFF
CDR3 DNA: TGTGCCAGCAGCCTGGAGGGACAGAGTTTTAATGAAAAACTGTTTTTT

D gene: NA
V gene: TRBV7-8
J gene: TRBJ2-1
clone size: many
CDR3 protein: CASSLSLVFSYNEQFF
CDR3 DNA: TGTGCCAGCAGCCTCTCACTAGTCTTCTCCTACAATGAGCAGTTCTTC

D gene: TRBD2
V gene: TRBV12-3/TRBV12-4
J gene: TRBJ2-1
clone size: NA
CDR3 protein: CASSPGLAGPHNEQFF
CDR3 DNA: TGTGCCAGCAGTCCCGGACTAGCGGGGCCCCACAATGAGCAGTTCTTC

D gene: TRBD1
V gene: TRBV12-3/TRBV12-4
J gene: TRBJ1-3
clone size: NA
CDR3 protein: CASSLLTGGSSGNTIYF
CDR3 DNA: TGTGCCAGCAGTTTATTAACAGGGGGCTCCTCTGGAAACACCATATATTTT

D gene: NA
V gene: TRBV19
J gene: TRBJ2-1
clone size: few
CDR3 protein: CASSIPRHEQFF
CDR3 DNA: TGTGCCAGTAGTATCCCTAGACACGAGCAGTTCTTC

D gene: NA
V gene: TRBV7-9
J gene: TRBJ2-5
clone size: many
CDR3 protein: CASSLGTGEQETQYF
CDR3 DNA: TGTGCCAGCAGCTTAGGCACAGGAGAACAAGAGACCCAGTACTTC

D gene: NA
V gene: TRBV18
J gene: TRBJ2-1
clone size: few
CDR3 protein: CASSPENEQFF
CDR3 DNA: TGTGCCAGCTCACCCGAGAATGAGCAGTTCTTC

D gene: NA
V gene: TRBV12-3/TRBV12-4
J gene: TRBJ1-1
clone size: few
CDR3 protein: CASSFGLTEAFF
CDR3 DNA: TGTGCCAGCAGTTTTGGGTTGACTGAAGCTTTCTTT

D gene: NA
V gene: TRBV24-1
J gene: TRBJ1-5
clone size: few
CDR3 protein: CATSDSGLSSQPQHF
CDR3 DNA: TGTGCCACCAGTGATTCGGGGCTCTCCTCTCAGCCCCAGCATTTT

D gene: NA
V gene: TRBV7-2
J gene: TRBJ1-5
clone size: many
CDR3 protein: CASSLEGIRDQPQHF
CDR3 DNA: TGTGCCAGCAGCTTAGAGGGAATCCGGGATCAGCCCCAGCATTTT

D gene: TRBD1
V gene: TRBV10-3
J gene: TRBJ1-4
clone size: NA
CDR3 protein: CAISPGQGVKEGEKLFF
CDR3 DNA: TGTGCCATCAGTCCGGGACAGGGGGTGAAAGAAGGTGAAAAACTGTTTTTT

D gene: NA
V gene: TRBV6-2/TRBV6-3
J gene: TRBJ2-2
clone size: NA
CDR3 protein: CASSYTDPGIGELFF
CDR3 DNA: TGTGCCAGCAGTTACACAGACCCCGGGATCGGGGAGCTGTTTTTT

D gene: NA
V gene: TRBV6-5
J gene: TRBJ1-2
clone size: NA
CDR3 protein: CASSFGESYTF
CDR3 DNA: TGTGCCAGCAGTTTCGGGGAGAGCTACACCTTC

D gene: NA
V gene: TRBV5-4
J gene: TRBJ1-1
clone size: many
CDR3 protein: CASSPREGNTEAFF
CDR3 DNA: TGTGCCAGCAGCCCTCGGGAGGGAAACACTGAAGCTTTCTTT

D gene: NA
V gene: TRBV20-1
J gene: TRBJ2-2
clone size: NA
CDR3 protein: CSATPLTGTGELFF
CDR3 DNA: TGCAGTGCTACACCTCTTACCGGTACCGGGGAGCTGTTTTTT

D gene: TRBD2
V gene: TRBV7-2
J gene: TRBJ2-7
clone size: many
CDR3 protein: CASSLVSGTSGGSLTYEQYF
CDR3 DNA: TGTGCCAGCAGCTTAGTCTCCGGGACTAGCGGGGGTTCGTTAACCTACGAGCAGTACTTC

D gene: NA
V gene: TRBV29-1
J gene: TRBJ2-7
clone size: NA
CDR3 protein: CSVEGLYEQYF
CDR3 DNA: TGCAGCGTTGAAGGTCTCTACGAGCAGTACTTC

D gene: NA
V gene: TRBV7-9
J gene: TRBJ2-7
clone size: many
CDR3 protein: CASSRQQGSYEQYF
CDR3 DNA: TGTGCCAGCAGCCGCCAACAGGGTTCCTACGAGCAGTACTTC

D gene: NA
V gene: TRBV11-2
J gene: TRBJ2-7
clone size: few
CDR3 protein: CASSLVPGIYEQYF
CDR3 DNA: TGTGCCAGCAGCTTAGTGCCGGGGATCTACGAGCAGTACTTC

D gene: NA
V gene: TRBV28
J gene: TRBJ2-3
clone size: NA
CDR3 protein: CASSPKGGFTDTQYF
CDR3 DNA: TGTGCCAGCAGCCCCAAGGGGGGATTCACAGATACGCAGTATTTT

D gene: TRBD2
V gene: TRBV6-5
J gene: TRBJ2-1
clone size: few
CDR3 protein: CASSLLAGGRVHNEQFF
CDR3 DNA: TGTGCCAGCAGTTTACTAGCGGGAGGCCGCGTGCACAATGAGCAGTTCTTC

D gene: NA
V gene: TRBV29-1
J gene: TRBJ2-2
clone size: few
CDR3 protein: CSVEEGANTGELFF
CDR3 DNA: TGCAGCGTTGAAGAGGGAGCGAACACCGGGGAGCTGTTTTTT

D gene: NA
V gene: TRBV4-1
J gene: TRBJ2-5
clone size: few
CDR3 protein: CASSQVAIAQETQYF
CDR3 DNA: TGCGCCAGCAGCCAAGTAGCGATAGCGCAAGAGACCCAGTACTTC

D gene: TRBD2
V gene: TRBV11-3
J gene: TRBJ2-3
clone size: many
CDR3 protein: CASSTTSGVPDTQYF
CDR3 DNA: TGTGCCAGCAGCACGACTAGCGGGGTTCCAGATACGCAGTATTTT

D gene: NA
V gene: TRBV2
J gene: TRBJ2-1
clone size: NA
CDR3 protein: CASTFSSYNEQFF
CDR3 DNA: TGTGCCAGTACTTTTAGCTCCTACAATGAGCAGTTCTTC

D gene: NA
V gene: TRBV28
J gene: TRBJ1-6
clone size: few
CDR3 protein: CASSLKANSPLHF
CDR3 DNA: TGTGCCAGCAGCTTAAAGGCGAATTCACCCCTCCACTTT

D gene: TRBD1
V gene: TRBV4-1
J gene: TRBJ2-2
clone size: NA
CDR3 protein: CASSQDGDRDIAGELFF
CDR3 DNA: TGCGCCAGCAGCCAAGATGGGGACAGGGATATCGCCGGGGAGCTGTTTTTT

D gene: NA
V gene: TRBV7-8
J gene: TRBJ2-3
clone size: many
CDR3 protein: CASSSTQIGTDTQYF
CDR3 DNA: TGTGCCAGCAGCTCAACGCAGATAGGCACAGATACGCAGTATTTT

D gene: NA
V gene: TRBV5-1
J gene: TRBJ2-1
clone size: NA
CDR3 protein: CASSLVQGRYNEQFF
CDR3 DNA: TGCGCCAGCAGCTTGGTCCAGGGCCGGTACAATGAGCAGTTCTTC

D gene: NA
V gene: TRBV7-4
J gene: TRBJ2-7
clone size: few
CDR3 protein: CASTITLKGFYEQYF
CDR3 DNA: TGTGCCAGCACCATAACCTTAAAGGGATTTTACGAGCAGTACTTC

D gene: NA
V gene: TRBV23-1
J gene: TRBJ1-5
clone size: NA
CDR3 protein: CASKQEPYSNQPQHF
CDR3 DNA: TGCGCCAGCAAACAGGAGCCATATAGCAATCAGCCCCAGCATTTT

D gene: TRBD2
V gene: TRBV24-1
J gene: TRBJ2-3
clone size: NA
CDR3 protein: CATSDGLAGPKAITDTQYF
CDR3 DNA: TGTGCCACCAGTGATGGACTAGCGGGTCCCAAAGCCATCACAGATACGCAGTATTTT

D gene: NA
V gene: TRBV7-2
J gene: TRBJ2-3
clone size: many
CDR3 protein: CASSLGSGGGTDTQYF
CDR3 DNA: TGTGCCAGCAGCTTGGGTAGCGGAGGGGGCACAGATACGCAGTATTTT

D gene: TRBD2
V gene: TRBV3-1
J gene: TRBJ2-3
clone size: NA
CDR3 protein: CASSQDWFLAGGVTDTQYF
CDR3 DNA: TGTGCCAGCAGCCAAGATTGGTTCCTAGCGGGAGGTGTCACAGATACGCAGTATTTT

D gene: TRBD2
V gene: TRBV20-1
J gene: TRBJ2-3
clone size: NA
CDR3 protein: CSATRTSGRAWEDTQYF
CDR3 DNA: TGCAGTGCTACGAGGACTAGCGGGAGGGCCTGGGAAGATACGCAGTATTTT

D gene: NA
V gene: TRBV7-2
J gene: TRBJ2-2
clone size: many
CDR3 protein: CASSRDPTFGELFF
CDR3 DNA: TGTGCCAGCAGCCGGGACCCTACTTTCGGGGAGCTGTTTTTT

D gene: TRBD2
V gene: TRBV6-6
J gene: TRBJ2-1
clone size: NA
CDR3 protein: CASRASGSLLETQFF
CDR3 DNA: TGTGCCAGCAGGGCTAGCGGGAGTCTGTTAGAGACCCAGTTCTTC

D gene: TRBD1
V gene: TRBV11-2
J gene: TRBJ1-5
clone size: NA
CDR3 protein: CASSQGQGNQPQHF
CDR3 DNA: TGTGCCAGCAGTCAGGGACAGGGCAATCAGCCCCAGCATTTT

D gene: TRBD2
V gene: TRBV2
J gene: TRBJ2-3
clone size: NA
CDR3 protein: CASSEPGADGLAGGPSGTDTQYF
CDR3 DNA: TGTGCCAGCAGTGAACCGGGGGCGGATGGACTAGCGGGAGGGCCCTCGGGCACAGATACGCAGTATTTT

D gene: TRBD1
V gene: TRBV29-1
J gene: TRBJ1-2
clone size: NA
CDR3 protein: CSGSGTGLYGYTF
CDR3 DNA: TGCAGCGGGAGCGGGACAGGGCTCTATGGCTACACCTTC

D gene: TRBD2
V gene: TRBV27
J gene: TRBJ2-5
clone size: NA
CDR3 protein: CASSLDSGRPETQYF
CDR3 DNA: TGTGCCAGCAGTTTAGATAGCGGGAGGCCAGAGACCCAGTACTTC

D gene: NA
V gene: TRBV4-3
J gene: TRBJ2-1
clone size: NA
CDR3 protein: CASSQDTGPDPRNEQFF
CDR3 DNA: TGCGCCAGCAGCCAAGACACAGGACCGGACCCACGGAATGAGCAGTTCTTC

D gene: NA
V gene: TRBV28
J gene: TRBJ2-7
clone size: NA
CDR3 protein: CASTSGQSNYEQYF
CDR3 DNA: TGTGCCAGCACCTCGGGGCAGAGTAACTACGAGCAGTACTTC

D gene: NA
V gene: TRBV20-1
J gene: TRBJ1-5
clone size: few
CDR3 protein: CSAREGTEINQPQHF
CDR3 DNA: TGCAGTGCTAGAGAAGGGACGGAAATCAATCAGCCCCAGCATTTT

D gene: NA
V gene: TRBV7-8
J gene: TRBJ2-3
clone size: many
CDR3 protein: CASSLRSSGLTDTQYF
CDR3 DNA: TGTGCCAGCAGCTTAAGGTCCAGCGGGCTCACAGATACGCAGTATTTT

D gene: NA
V gene: TRBV10-3
J gene: TRBJ1-1
clone size: many
CDR3 protein: CAISIRQSGERTEAFF
CDR3 DNA: TGTGCCATCAGTATACGTCAATCTGGGGAGCGGACTGAAGCTTTCTTT

D gene: NA
V gene: TRBV12-3/TRBV12-4
J gene: TRBJ2-5
clone size: NA
CDR3 protein: CASSRTLGQETQYF
CDR3 DNA: TGTGCCAGCTCGAGGACACTGGGACAAGAGACCCAGTACTTC

D gene: TRBD2
V gene: TRBV7-3
J gene: TRBJ2-1
clone size: NA
CDR3 protein: CASSLTGGRGNGDEQFF
CDR3 DNA: TGTGCCAGCAGCTTAACTGGCGGGAGAGGAAACGGTGATGAGCAGTTCTTC

D gene: NA
V gene: TRBV5-6
J gene: TRBJ2-1
clone size: NA
CDR3 protein: CASSHIGGNEQFF
CDR3 DNA: TGTGCCAGCAGCCACATAGGGGGCAATGAGCAGTTCTTC

D gene: TRBD1
V gene: TRBV6-5
J gene: TRBJ1-2
clone size: NA
CDR3 protein: CASSYTPGQGHHGYTF
CDR3 DNA: TGTGCCAGCAGTTACACTCCGGGACAGGGGCACCATGGCTACACCTTC

D gene: NA
V gene: TRBV14
J gene: TRBJ1-1
clone size: NA
CDR3 protein: CASSPWTLADPEAFF
CDR3 DNA: TGTGCCAGCAGCCCGTGGACTTTGGCCGACCCTGAAGCTTTCTTT

D gene: TRBD2
V gene: TRBV19
J gene: TRBJ2-1
clone size: NA
CDR3 protein: CASSIDLLAGGYNEQFF
CDR3 DNA: TGTGCCAGTAGTATAGATCTTCTAGCGGGGGGATACAATGAGCAGTTCTTC

D gene: NA
V gene: TRBV5-8
J gene: TRBJ2-3
clone size: few
CDR3 protein: CASSVTGISFTDTQYF
CDR3 DNA: TGTGCCAGCAGCGTAACCGGGATCTCGTTCACAGATACGCAGTATTTT

D gene: TRBD2
V gene: TRBV6-2/TRBV6-3
J gene: TRBJ2-1
clone size: few
CDR3 protein: CASSSQLAGAGNEQFF
CDR3 DNA: TGTGCCAGCAGTTCACAACTAGCGGGAGCAGGCAATGAGCAGTTCTTC

D gene: TRBD1
V gene: TRBV28
J gene: TRBJ1-1
clone size: NA
CDR3 protein: CASSPQGAGAEAFF
CDR3 DNA: TGTGCCAGCAGTCCACAGGGGGCGGGGGCTGAAGCTTTCTTT

D gene: NA
V gene: TRBV11-3
J gene: TRBJ2-1
clone size: NA
CDR3 protein: CASSLDGRAATHEQFF
CDR3 DNA: TGTGCCAGCAGCTTAGATGGTAGGGCTGCCACTCATGAGCAGTTCTTC

D gene: NA
V gene: TRBV7-9
J gene: TRBJ1-1
clone size: NA
CDR3 protein: CASSIQASEAFF
CDR3 DNA: TGTGCCAGCAGCATACAGGCGTCTGAAGCTTTCTTT